Below are 20 T cell receptor beta chains sequenced from a single sample in a study of blood T cells in healthy people across ages. Primers used in a second PCR of about 7 to 12 cycles were a sample-barcoded 5' primer and a J-beta primer mix. MiXCR, applied by TCRdb to the 5' RACE reads, yields one record per CDR3 protein. The sample holds approximately 1.5 million distinct CDR3 sequences; about 42% are singletons and the top ten take roughly 3.7%. The sequencing input was blood. The source of these receptors is a young woman in good health.

This clonotype was counted only a few times. This chain links TRBV15 with TRBJ2-3; 10 bases agree with TRBD2. This CDR3 comprises 17 residues. The trim removed 4 bases at V and 1 base at J, leaving 8 bases unmatched. Germline values: CDR1 LNHNV, CDR2 YYDKDF (reference sequence). The CDR3 sequence: CATSTSLAGVGTDTQYF. CDR3 sequence (DNA): TGTGCCACCAGCACGTCCCTAGCGGGAGTAGGCACAGATACGCAGTATTTT.

This sequence joins TRBV12-3 or TRBV12-4 and TRBJ1-5; D unresolved. The V gene lost 4 bases and the J gene lost 1 base, with 11 bases spanning the gap. This CDR3 spans 15 amino acids. The CDR3 is CASSWSGRSNQPQHF. In nucleotides, the CDR3 is TGTGCCAGCAGTTGGTCCGGCAGGAGCAATCAGCCCCAGCATTTT.

J is TRBJ2-1 and V is TRBV4-1; D may be TRBD1 (7 bases). Germline CDR1 reads MGHRA; CDR2 reads YSYEKL. The CDR3 extends over 13 amino acids. V was clipped by 11 bases and J by 3 bases, with 14 bases between them. CDR3 sequence reads: CAVEQGGYNEQFF. The CDR3 nucleotides are TGCGCCGTCGAGCAGGGGGGCTACAATGAGCAGTTCTTC.

The chain joins TRBV30 to TRBJ2-1; 8 bases are shared with TRBD2. The tail of the sequence fits TRBJ2-7 better, so the J call may be wrong. This CDR3 has 16 residues. Germline loops: CDR1 GTSNPN, CDR2 SVGIG (reference sequence). The CDR3 nucleotides are TGTGCCTGGAGCGGCCGTAGCGGGATCGCCTACAATGAGCAGTACTTC. It codes for CAWSGRSGIAYNEQYF.

This clonotype was counted only a few times. V usage is TRBV21-1 and J usage is TRBJ1-6; the tabulated D call, TRBD1, remains unverified against the DNA. TRBV21-1 is designated a pseudogene. The CDR3 contains 14 residues. CDR3 region: CASKWDKNNSPLHF. The CDR3 DNA reads TGTGCCAGCAAATGGGACAAAAATAATTCACCCCTCCACTTT.

The chain couples TRBV6-5 to TRBJ2-3; 7 nucleotides align to TRBD2. The CDR3 loop spans 14 amino acids. Unmatched junction bases numbered 5, after V lost 2 bases and J lost 6 bases. The germline gives CDR1 MNHEY, CDR2 SVGAGI. CDR3 sequence reads: CASSYGAGADTQYF. The CDR3 bases are TGTGCCAGCAGTTACGGGGCGGGAGCTGATACGCAGTATTTT.

The genes are TRBV12-3 or TRBV12-4 and TRBJ1-4, with no clear D. Trimming stripped 3 bases from V and 0 bases from J, with 17 bases between. The CDR3 sequence is 18 residues long. The CDR3 coding sequence is TGTGCCAGCAGTTTTTTGGGGTCAGCTCATTCAACTAATGAAAAACTGTTTTTT. This sequence encodes CASSFLGSAHSTNEKLFF.

The rearrangement uses TRBV7-3 and TRBJ2-3, with D possibly being TRBD2 (6 bases). The CDR3 loop spans 14 amino acids. Trimming pared 5 bases from V and 6 bases from J, leaving 15 bases between. CDR1 is SGHTA and CDR2 is FQGTGA in the germline V gene. CDR3 sequence reads: CASSATIRGDTQYF. CDR3 coding DNA: TGTGCCAGCAGCGCCACCATTCGGGGGGATACGCAGTATTTT.

The chain links TRBV2 to TRBJ1-4; D remains unclear. This CDR3 contains 14 residues. Trimming cost V 5 bases and J 8 bases, with 15 bases left between them. Germline V CDR1 and CDR2: SNHLY, FYNNEI. CDR3 in amino acids: CASSPVTVGEKLFF. CDR3 nucleotide sequence: TGTGCCAGCAGTCCAGTGACCGTCGGCGAAAAACTGTTTTTT.

The chain recombines TRBV5-1 with TRBJ2-5; D gene uncertain. Germline loops: CDR1 SGHRS, CDR2 YFSETQ. V was trimmed by 0 bases and J by 7 bases, leaving 16 bases between them. CDR3 length equals 15 residues. The CDR3 is CASSLDSPPVGTQYF. Here the CDR3 DNA reads TGCGCCAGCAGCTTGGATAGTCCTCCGGTCGGGACCCAGTACTTC.

The chain links TRBV29-1 to TRBJ2-7; D is unresolved. The germline gives CDR1 SQVTM, CDR2 ANQGSEA. This CDR3 region has 12 residues. Trimming took off 5 bases at V and 4 bases at J, with 12 bases between the two ends. CDR3 residues: CSVPGPQYEQYF. CDR3 coding DNA: TGCAGCGTTCCTGGACCCCAATACGAGCAGTACTTC.

This clonotype occurred many times. V and J are TRBV6-2 or TRBV6-3 and TRBJ2-1; 7 bases line up with TRBD1. This CDR3 is 15 amino acids long. V lost 6 bases and J lost 4; bases outside the gene matches: 9. Germline CDR1 MNHEY, CDR2 SVGEGT. The CDR3 nucleotides are TGTGCCAGCAGCAGTACAGGGGACGGGTACAATGAGCAGTTCTTC. This encodes CASSSTGDGYNEQFF.

This clonotype was picked up a small number of times. The chain is built from TRBV24-1 and TRBJ2-1, with D possibly being TRBD2 (5 bases). The V end was cut by 3 bases, the J end by 4 bases, with 12 bases between. The CDR3 loop spans 15 amino acids. Germline lookup yields CDR1 KGHDR and CDR2 SFDVKD. The CDR3 DNA follows: TGTGCCACCAGTGATGGAGCTGGCGGGTACAATGAGCAGTTCTTC. Protein: CATSDGAGGYNEQFF.

This clonotype was counted only a few times. For the CDR3, the DNA is TGTGCCAGCAGTCTCCGGGACAGCAGTAACTATGGCTACACCTTC. This codes for CASSLRDSSNYGYTF. The chain carries TRBV12-3 or TRBV12-4 and TRBJ1-2, with TRBD1 matching over 7 bases. V trimming: 5 bases; J trimming: 1 base; junction bases outside the gene matches: 7. The CDR3 extends over 15 amino acids.

V is TRBV4-3 and J is TRBJ2-1; 9 bases match TRBD2. The CDR3 is 16 amino acids. The trim removed 1 base at V and 4 bases at J, leaving 5 bases unmatched. The V gene's germline CDR1 is LGHNA and CDR2 YSLEER. This chain's CDR3 is CASSQARLAGYNEQFF. Here the CDR3 DNA reads TGCGCCAGCAGCCAAGCCCGGCTAGCGGGGTACAATGAGCAGTTCTTC.

This chain joins TRBV29-1 and TRBJ2-2; D could derive from TRBD1 or TRBD2 (6 bases each). This CDR3 region has 14 residues. Germline CDR1 reads SQVTM; CDR2 reads ANQGSEA. Trimming left V 7 bases short and J 2 bases short, with 14 bases between. Here the CDR3 reads CSALGGRNTGELFF. The CDR3 coding sequence is TGCAGCGCTCTAGGGGGGAGAAACACCGGGGAGCTGTTTTTT.

This chain links TRBV20-1 with TRBJ2-3, with a possible D match to TRBD1 (5 bases). Trimming stripped 4 bases from V and 2 bases from J, with 19 bases between. Germline V gives CDR1 DFQATT, CDR2 SNEGSKA (reference sequence). The CDR3 length is 16 residues. Here the CDR3 reads CSANDWGAAYTDTQYF. In DNA form, the CDR3 reads TGCAGTGCTAACGACTGGGGCGCGGCTTACACAGATACGCAGTATTTT.

This chain connects TRBV3-1 to TRBJ2-3; TRBD1 agrees at 7 bases. Trimming took 0 bases from V and 1 from J; bases not matched to a gene: 10. Germline values: CDR1 LGHDT, CDR2 YNNKEL (reference sequence). The CDR3 has 18 residues. The CDR3 region is CASSQDRKTGAGTDTQYF. As DNA, the CDR3 is TGTGCCAGCAGCCAAGACCGTAAAACAGGGGCGGGCACAGATACGCAGTATTTT.

This clonotype was seen a handful of times. The rearrangement joins TRBV10-3 to TRBJ1-1; 8 nucleotides line up with TRBD1. The V and J ends lost 9 bases and 0 bases, in that order; junction bases with no gene match: 6. The germline V gene has CDR1 ENHRY and CDR2 SYGVKD. The CDR3 consists of 14 residues. CDR3 nucleotide sequence: TGTGCCATTAGAGACAGGGGCGTGAACACTGAAGCTTTCTTT. It encodes CAIRDRGVNTEAFF.

The genes are TRBV7-2 and TRBJ2-1; 8 bases agree with TRBD2. CDR3 length: 15 amino acids. In germline, CDR1 is SGHTA, CDR2 FQGNSA. The V and J ends lost 0 bases and 7 bases, in that order; junction bases with no gene match: 5. The CDR3 bases are TGTGCCAGCAGCTTAGCTAGCGGGAATCTTAATGAGCAGTTCTTC. Amino acids: CASSLASGNLNEQFF.